This entry lists 28 T cell receptor beta chains sequenced from one sample in a study of T-cell memory formation after mild COVID-19. One entry per CDR3 protein, called by TCRdb with MiXCR from the 5' RACE reads. The sample carries a few hundred thousand distinct CDR3 sequences, 7.5% to 10% recorded once. Sequencing was carried out using PBMCs or a T cell subset sorted from them (not recorded which). These receptors came from a man aged 18 to 29 who had mild COVID-19 (a few samples of this study predate the infection). Cell type and time point are not known.

There are many counts of this clonotype. The genes are TRBV12-3 or TRBV12-4 and TRBJ1-5; no clear D gene. CDR3 length: 14 amino acids. V lost 7 bases to trimming and J lost 6 bases, with 16 bases between them. CDR3 protein: CASTRGQVGQPQHF. The DNA for the CDR3 is TGTGCCAGCACCCGAGGGCAGGTGGGTCAGCCCCAGCATTTT.

The table lists this clonotype with a few counts. The gene calls are TRBV5-1 and TRBJ1-4; TRBD1 aligns across 8 bases. Trimming cost V 4 bases and J 8 bases; bases outside gene matches: 10. Germline CDR1 reads SGHRS; CDR2 reads YFSETQ. The CDR3 has 15 amino acids. The CDR3 protein is CASSTGQGIYEKLFF. CDR3 in DNA: TGCGCCAGCAGCACCGGACAGGGCATATACGAAAAACTGTTTTTT.

The chain carries TRBV11-2 and TRBJ2-3; unclear D gene. The V end was cut by 5 bases, the J end by 7 bases, with 13 bases between. CDR3 length: 13 residues. Germline CDR1 is SGHAT and CDR2 is FQNNGV. CDR3 nucleotide sequence: TGTGCCAGCAGCCGTGCGATGCAAAATACGCAGTATTTT. Translated: CASSRAMQNTQYF. Filled out from reference TRBV11-2 and TRBJ2-3, the complete variable domain reads EAGVAQSPRYKIIEKRQSVAFWCNPISGHATLYWYQQILGQGPKLLIQFQNNGVVDDSQLPKDRFSAERLKGVDSTLKIQPAKLEDSAVYLCASSRAMQNTQYFGPGTRLTVL.

The table lists this clonotype with a few counts. The chain is built from TRBV25-1 and TRBJ2-1; 11 nucleotides line up with TRBD2. The V gene end was trimmed by 7 bases and the J gene end by 5 bases; junction bases not matched to a gene: 4. The CDR3 loop spans 14 amino acids. CDR1 is MGHDK and CDR2 is SYGVNS in the germline V gene. In nucleotides, the CDR3 is TGTGCCAGCACCCATAGCGGGGGGGACAATGAGCAGTTCTTC. It codes for CASTHSGGDNEQFF.

The table lists this clonotype with a few counts. The chain uses TRBV12-3 or TRBV12-4 and TRBJ2-6; possibly TRBD1 for D (6 bases). V lost 3 bases, J lost 3 bases, and 12 bases lay in between. The CDR3 is 16 residues long. CDR3 in amino acids: CASSFQQGSGANVLTF. The CDR3 DNA is TGTGCCAGCAGTTTCCAGCAGGGGAGTGGGGCCAACGTCCTGACTTTC.

The chain uses TRBV19 and TRBJ1-5, with 7 bases matching TRBD1. V lost 7 bases, J lost 5 bases, and 11 bases stayed unmatched. The length of the CDR3 is 15 residues. The germline CDR1 and CDR2 sequences are LNHDA and SQIVND (reference sequence). The CDR3 spells CASIRVGGSDQPQHF. DNA for the CDR3: TGTGCCAGTATAAGGGTAGGGGGCAGTGATCAGCCCCAGCATTTT.

This clonotype has a count of ten or more. The genes are TRBV4-3 and TRBJ2-1, with D possibly TRBD1 on 6 matching bases. Trimming took off 3 bases at V and 7 bases at J, with 13 bases between the two ends. This CDR3 comprises 14 residues. CDR1 LGHNA and CDR2 YSLEER come from the germline V gene. The CDR3 loop is CASSQDRSGNEQFF. The CDR3 region has the DNA TGCGCCAGCAGCCAGGACAGATCCGGTAATGAGCAGTTCTTC.

The V gene is TRBV28, the J gene TRBJ1-6; 10 bases map to TRBD1. CDR1 and CDR2 (germline): MDHEN, SYDVKM. The CDR3 has 15 residues. Trimming took 6 bases from V and 9 from J; bases not matched to a gene: 8. The CDR3 region has the DNA TGTGCCAGCAGGATGCGACAGGGGGCGCGTTCACCCCTCCACTTT. Translating gives CASRMRQGARSPLHF. Full variable domain (remainder filled in from reference TRBV28 and TRBJ1-6): DVKVTQSSRYLVKRTGEKVFLECVQDMDHENMFWYRQDPGLGLRLIYFSYDVKMKEKGDIPEGYSVSREKKERFSLILESASTNQTSMYLCASRMRQGARSPLHFGNGTRLTVT.

The table lists this clonotype with a few counts. The rearrangement links TRBV10-1 to TRBJ2-5; 7 nucleotides match TRBD1. V was clipped by 0 bases and J by 4 bases; unmatched bases: 5. The CDR3 length is 15 residues. Germline V gene lookup returns CDR1 WNHNN and CDR2 SYGVQD (reference sequence). This CDR3 reads CASSESVTGTETQYF. The CDR3 region has the DNA TGCGCCAGCAGTGAGTCGGTGACAGGGACAGAGACCCAGTACTTC.

In the case of this clonotype: A read error is possible here, since a much larger clone lies one base away. The rearrangement links TRBV15 to TRBJ2-1; D is perhaps TRBD1 (6 bases). The germline CDR1 and CDR2 sequences are LNHNV and YYDKDF (reference sequence). This CDR3 is 14 amino acids long. CDR3 in DNA: TGTGCCACCACCTCCGCGACAGGCTACAATGAGCAGTTATTC. As protein: CATTSATGYNEQLF.

The sample holds a few counts of this clonotype. V and J are TRBV12-3 or TRBV12-4 and TRBJ2-5, with 7 bases fitting TRBD1. With V trimmed by 3 bases and J by 9 bases, 7 bases remained unmatched. The CDR3 contains 13 residues. CDR3 residues: CASSFGQARPQYF. CDR3 coding DNA: TGTGCCAGCAGTTTCGGACAGGCCAGACCCCAGTACTTC.

This clonotype was detected ten times or more. The rearrangement uses TRBV9 and TRBJ2-1, with no clear D. The germline CDR1 and CDR2 sequences are SGDLS and YYNGEE. CDR3 size: 12 residues. Trimming removed 0 bases at V and 7 bases at J, with 5 bases between. The CDR3 region is CASSVEENEQFF. The CDR3 region has the DNA TGTGCCAGCAGCGTAGAAGAGAATGAGCAGTTCTTC.

This clonotype turned up a few times. The chain uses TRBV20-1 and TRBJ1-2, with a possible D match to TRBD1 (5 bases). Germline V gene data show CDR1 as DFQATT and CDR2 as SNEGSKA (reference sequence). The ends were cut back, 3 bases at V and 1 base at J, with 18 bases in the middle. The CDR3 is 16 amino acids. CDR3 nucleotide sequence: TGCAGTGCTAGCCAGACAGTAGGAGGGTTTAACTATGGCTACACCTTC. The encoded protein is CSASQTVGGFNYGYTF.

V is TRBV29-1 and J is TRBJ1-5, with D possibly TRBD1 on 5 matching bases. CDR3 length: 14 residues. Germline-derived CDR1 and CDR2 are SQVTM and ANQGSEA. With 4 bases removed from V and 7 bases from J, the gap between germline ends came to 17 bases. In DNA, the CDR3 is TGCAGCGTTGGGCTTGCGGGGCTCGGGCAGCCCCAGCATTTT. Translated: CSVGLAGLGQPQHF.

This clonotype was picked up a small number of times. The chain uses TRBV12-3 or TRBV12-4 and TRBJ1-6; D is uncertain. There are 14 residues in the CDR3. V was pared by 5 bases and J by 10 bases, with 15 bases between. CDR3 bases: TGTGCCAGCAGTATCCCCTTGGCCTACTCACCCCTCCACTTT. The encoded protein is CASSIPLAYSPLHF.

This sequence joins TRBV4-3 and TRBJ1-2, with 7 positions matching TRBD1. Looked up from germline, CDR1 is LGHNA and CDR2 is YSLEER. After removal of 4 bases from V and 1 base from J, the junction contained 6 bases not matched to a gene. CDR3 length: 15 residues. CDR3 DNA sequence: TGCGCCAGCAGCCCGACGGACAGGAATAACTATGGCTACACCTTC. Translated: CASSPTDRNNYGYTF.

The genes are TRBV10-2 and TRBJ1-1; 11 bases are a match to TRBD1. This CDR3 spans 13 amino acids. The germline V gene has CDR1 WSHSY and CDR2 SAAADI. V dropped 8 bases and J dropped 5; count of bases not matched to a gene: 4. CDR3 sequence reads: CASGGQGGTEAFF. The CDR3 coding sequence is TGCGCCAGCGGGGGACAGGGGGGAACTGAAGCTTTCTTT.

This chain connects TRBV9 to TRBJ2-3, with 8 bases that match TRBD2. Looked up from germline, CDR1 is SGDLS and CDR2 is YYNGEE. J gave up 2 bases and V 0 bases, and 5 bases lay outside the gene matches. The CDR3 length is 16 residues. CDR3 sequence (DNA): TGTGCCAGCAGCGTAGGATGGCGGGGGGCCACAGATACGCAGTATTTT. Amino acids: CASSVGWRGATDTQYF.

This clonotype was detected a few times. The rearrangement joins TRBV7-9 to TRBJ2-7, with TRBD1 matching over 10 bases. The trim removed 8 bases at V and 7 bases at J, leaving 5 bases unmatched. In germline, CDR1 is SEHNR, CDR2 FQNEAQ (reference sequence). The CDR3 spans 12 residues. This CDR3 is CASRGQGLEQYV. CDR3 in DNA: TGTGCCAGCCGGGGACAGGGGTTGGAGCAGTACGTC.

CDR3 sequence (DNA): TGTGCCAGCAGTGAGCAGGGGGCCTATGGCTACACCTTC. It codes for CASSEQGAYGYTF. The rearrangement joins TRBV6-1 to TRBJ1-2; 8 bases are shared with TRBD1. Germline CDR1 and CDR2: MNHNS and SASEGT. The CDR3 totals 13 residues. J gave up 4 bases and V 3 bases, and 1 base lay outside the gene matches.

This clonotype has more than one count but fewer than ten. The rearrangement links TRBV3-1 to TRBJ2-7; possibly TRBD2 for D (5 bases). Per the germline V gene, CDR1 is LGHDT and CDR2 is YNNKEL (reference sequence). The length of the CDR3 is 15 residues. Trimming cost V 0 bases and J 3 bases, with 12 bases left between them. The CDR3 nucleotides are TGTGCCAGCAGCCAAGAAAGAGGGTGGAGCTACGAGCAGTACTTC. Protein: CASSQERGWSYEQYF.

The chain employs TRBV6-9 and TRBJ2-7; D is unresolved. Trimming stripped 4 bases from V and 0 bases from J, with 13 bases between. This CDR3 has 15 residues. Germline CDR1 and CDR2: MNHGY and SVAAGI. The CDR3 DNA reads TGTGCCAGCAGTTCCACTCCGAAGAACTCCTACGAGCAGTACTTC. It is translated as CASSSTPKNSYEQYF.

The chain's CDR3 is CASSLAPAGSNQPQHF. The CDR3 DNA reads as TGCGCCAGCAGCTTGGCCCCGGCAGGTAGCAATCAGCCCCAGCATTTT. The chain employs TRBV5-1 and TRBJ1-5; D gene uncertain. The germline CDR1 and CDR2 sequences are SGHRS and YFSETQ. The CDR3 has 16 residues. Trimming took 0 bases from V and 0 from J, leaving 10 bases between them.

This clonotype was counted only a few times. This chain links TRBV15 with TRBJ2-3; D might be TRBD2 (7 bases). CDR1 LNHNV and CDR2 YYDKDF come from the germline V gene (reference sequence). The CDR3 has 14 residues. V was clipped by 3 bases and J by 4 bases, with 11 bases between them. The CDR3 nucleotides are TGTGCCACCAGCAGGGCGGGGGCAGCAGATACGCAGTATTTT. Its translation: CATSRAGAADTQYF.

The chain links TRBV7-9 to TRBJ1-2, with 9 bases that match TRBD1. CDR3 size: 14 residues. The V gene's germline CDR1 is SEHNR and CDR2 FQNEAQ (reference sequence). The ends lost 4 bases at V and 8 bases at J; junction bases unmatched: 8. CDR3 sequence: CASSSQGAAGGYTF. As DNA, the CDR3 is TGTGCCAGCAGCTCACAGGGGGCAGCTGGCGGCTACACCTTC.

J is TRBJ2-1 and V is TRBV5-1; D could derive from TRBD1 or TRBD2 (6 bases each). The CDR3 is made up of 19 amino acids. Germline V CDR1 and CDR2: SGHRS, YFSETQ. Trimming pared 4 bases from V and 4 bases from J, leaving 27 bases between. CDR3 residues: CASSSIGGPSSPKYNEQFF. The CDR3 nucleotides read TGCGCCAGCAGCAGTATCGGGGGCCCCTCTTCCCCTAAGTACAATGAGCAGTTCTTC.

This clonotype has only a few counts. J is TRBJ2-1 and V is TRBV6-1; no firm D call. CDR3 size: 15 residues. Trimming cost V 0 bases and J 8 bases, with 14 bases left between them. Germline CDR1 reads MNHNS; CDR2 reads SASEGT. CDR3 nucleotides: TGTGCCAGCAGTGAAGCCCGTCTCCTTCTCGATGAGCAGTTCTTC. Translation: CASSEARLLLDEQFF.

This clonotype has a count of ten or more. Here the CDR3 DNA reads TGTGCCAGCAGTTTTTTAGGGGGACAGGAAATAGATACGCAGTATTTT. Residues: CASSFLGGQEIDTQYF. The chain is built from TRBV12-3 or TRBV12-4 and TRBJ2-3; 8 bases map to TRBD1. The CDR3 runs 16 residues. Germline trimming cut 3 bases from V and 5 bases from J; bases unmatched to any gene: 10.